What follows describes a single T cell receptor beta chain. Original processing notes: The assay estimated nucleated cells by amplifying reference gene primers. The table came from immunoSEQ multiplex PCR; TCRdb's copy has only in-frame clones and leaves some out. V and J calls and clone size come straight from that table; D and trimming were deduced from the DNA. The data hold a few hundred thousand clones, with over 75% observed a single time. The CDR3 covers 15 residues. After removal of 6 bases from V and 0 bases from J, the junction contained 6 bases not matched to a gene. Germline CDR1 reads MNHEY; CDR2 reads SMNVEV (reference sequence). The sample originates from a study of blood T cell repertoires in COVID-19. Overall study context: Material from acute and convalescent COVID-19 was sourced from the United States, Italy and Spain. Nucleic acid was either cDNA or gDNA, and it came from T cells, B-cell-depleted T cells, or PBMCs.

The receptor was derived from a human donor in a cohort sampled during active COVID-19. The V call is TRBV27, the J call TRBJ2-3; 7 positions match TRBD1. The sequencing input was peripheral blood. DNA of the CDR3: TGTGCCAGCAGACAGGGGACGACTAGCACAGATACGCAGTATTTT. This translates into CASRQGTTSTDTQYF.